These 20 T cell receptor beta chains share one sample of origin, sequenced in a study of T cell repertoires in cytomegalovirus infection. TCRdb recomputed calls from the reads with MiXCR, one row per CDR3 protein. The sample shows hundreds of thousands of distinct CDR3 sequences, about 44% of them seen only once. Their antigen targets remain unknown. The sample in question was cultured PBMCs, obtained from culture after CMV antigen stimulation. The receptors derive from a human donor in good health (CMV status not recorded). Some clones in this sample may be carry-over from other donors' samples.

The V call is TRBV7-2, the J call TRBJ2-3; D call uncertain. Looked up from germline, CDR1 is SGHTA and CDR2 is FQGNSA. This CDR3 region has 15 residues. V gave up 1 base and J gave up 2 bases, with 10 bases separating them. For the CDR3, the DNA is TGTGCCAGCAGCTTAGGGTTGTGGGCCACAGATACGCAGTATTTT. This translates into CASSLGLWATDTQYF.

Written as DNA, the CDR3 is TGTGCCAGCAGTTACCAGTCTAGCGGCGCAGATACGCAGTATTTT. Translated: CASSYQSSGADTQYF. V usage is TRBV6-5 and J usage is TRBJ2-3; 7 bases are shared with TRBD2. In germline, CDR1 is MNHEY, CDR2 SVGAGI. The V and J ends lost 2 bases and 4 bases, in that order; junction bases with no gene match: 6. CDR3 length: 15 amino acids.

The rearrangement uses TRBV4-1 and TRBJ1-6; D gene unclear. The CDR3 contains 16 residues. The germline gives CDR1 MGHRA, CDR2 YSYEKL. The V and J ends lost 0 bases and 8 bases respectively, with 14 bases between them. The CDR3: CASSQDYLRMDSPLHF. The CDR3 nucleotides are TGCGCCAGCAGCCAAGATTACCTCCGAATGGATTCACCCCTCCACTTT.

This clonotype was seen a few times. The chain combines TRBV7-2 with TRBJ2-7; the match to TRBD2 covers 10 bases. The CDR3 is 15 amino acids. Germline V gene lookup returns CDR1 SGHTA and CDR2 FQGNSA. After removal of 4 bases from V and 2 bases from J, the junction contained 5 bases not matched to a gene. DNA of the CDR3: TGTGCCAGCAGCTGGGGACTAGCGATCGCCTACGAGCAGTACTTC. Encoded protein: CASSWGLAIAYEQYF. The full variable domain, rest sourced from reference TRBV7-2 and TRBJ2-7, is GAGVSQSPSNKVTEKGKDVELRCDPISGHTALYWYRQSLGQGLEFLIYFQGNSAPDKSGLPSDRFSAERTGGSVSTLTIQRTQQEDSAVYLCASSWGLAIAYEQYFGPGTRLTVT.

V usage is TRBV6-1 and J usage is TRBJ2-7, with 7 bases lining up with TRBD1. The CDR3 covers 15 residues. Germline trimming cut 2 bases from V and 2 bases from J; bases unmatched to any gene: 6. CDR1 is MNHNS and CDR2 is SASEGT in the germline V gene. This chain's CDR3 is CASSEPPGTAYEQYF. The CDR3 nucleotides read TGTGCCAGCAGTGAACCCCCCGGGACAGCCTACGAGCAGTACTTC.

V usage is TRBV7-2 and J usage is TRBJ2-5, with D tentatively TRBD1 or TRBD2 (5 bases each). CDR1 is SGHTA, CDR2 FQGNSA, per germline. V shed 8 bases and J shed 1 base, with 11 bases lying between them. CDR3 size: 13 residues. CDR3 in DNA: TGTGCCAGCTCGGGACGCCGCCAAGAGACCCAGTACTTC. It specifies CASSGRRQETQYF.

The J gene is TRBJ1-1, the V gene TRBV29-1, with D uncertain. The CDR3 runs 13 residues. Germline V gene sequence: CDR1 SQVTM, CDR2 ANQGSEA. The germline V and J ends were trimmed by 3 bases and 5 bases, with 13 bases remaining between them. The CDR3 sequence is CSVENRARTEAFF. The CDR3 DNA reads as TGCAGCGTTGAGAACCGGGCTCGGACTGAAGCTTTCTTT.

The rearrangement links TRBV27 to TRBJ2-1; D might be TRBD1 (6 bases). This CDR3 is built from 16 residues. Trimming took 6 bases from V and 4 from J, leaving 19 bases between them. The germline gives CDR1 MNHEY, CDR2 SMNVEV (reference sequence). The CDR3 protein is CASRRTESLFYNEQFF. The CDR3 nucleotides are TGTGCCAGCAGACGGACAGAGAGCTTATTTTACAATGAGCAGTTCTTC.

This clonotype occurred once. V and J are TRBV7-9 and TRBJ2-6; D is ambiguous. This CDR3 spans 12 amino acids. The germline CDR1 and CDR2 sequences are SEHNR and FQNEAQ (reference sequence). The germline V and J ends were trimmed by 8 bases and 2 bases, with 4 bases remaining between them. The CDR3 DNA is TGTGCCAGCTTTGCTGGGGCCAACGTCCTGACTTTC. Its translation is CASFAGANVLTF.

The chain has TRBV6-1 and TRBJ1-1; weak D call: TRBD1 (5 bases). Per the germline V gene, CDR1 is MNHNS and CDR2 is SASEGT. The V and J ends lost 5 bases and 4 bases respectively, with 17 bases between them. This CDR3 contains 15 residues. In DNA, the CDR3 is TGTGCCAGCAGTACAAGACCGGGACGAACCACTGAAGCTTTCTTT. It codes for CASSTRPGRTTEAFF.

This rearrangement joins TRBV6-1 to TRBJ1-6; no definite D call. Trimming removed 5 bases at V and 5 bases at J, with 10 bases between. Germline V CDR1 and CDR2: MNHNS, SASEGT. The CDR3 loop spans 14 amino acids. In DNA form, the CDR3 reads TGTGCCAGCAGTTACATTCGGGATAATTCACCCCTCCACTTT. It yields the protein CASSYIRDNSPLHF.

There are many counts of this clonotype. The chain joins TRBV7-2 to TRBJ2-2; D may be TRBD2 (5 bases). Germline V gives CDR1 SGHTA, CDR2 FQGNSA. V dropped 5 bases and J dropped 7 bases, with 20 bases sitting between them. There are 16 residues in the CDR3. CDR3 sequence: CASSQKPDGGGGELFF. For the CDR3, the DNA is TGTGCCAGCAGCCAAAAACCCGACGGAGGTGGCGGGGAGCTGTTTTTT.

This clonotype turned up a few times. The V and J genes are TRBV20-1 and TRBJ2-2; D unclear. The CDR3 runs to 13 residues. Trimming took 2 bases from V and 5 from J, leaving 9 bases between them. The V gene's germline CDR1 is DFQATT and CDR2 SNEGSKA (reference sequence). In DNA, the CDR3 is TGCAGTGCTAGATCCGGTAGGACCGGGGAGCTGTTTTTT. Encoded protein: CSARSGRTGELFF.

The V call is TRBV20-1, the J call TRBJ1-2, with 10 bases that match TRBD1. The trim removed 3 bases at V and 0 bases at J, leaving 7 bases unmatched. CDR3 length: 16 residues. CDR1 DFQATT and CDR2 SNEGSKA come from the germline V gene (reference sequence). As DNA, the CDR3 is TGCAGTGCTAGGGTGGACAGGGGGAAATCTAACTATGGCTACACCTTC. As protein: CSARVDRGKSNYGYTF.

This clonotype has ten or more counts. The rearrangement joins TRBV7-2 to TRBJ1-5; D not resolved. Trimming left V 1 base short and J 2 bases short, with 9 bases between. This CDR3 contains 15 residues. Germline V gives CDR1 SGHTA, CDR2 FQGNSA. This chain's CDR3 is CASSLGSPGNQPQHF. The CDR3 DNA is TGTGCCAGCAGCTTAGGAAGTCCCGGCAATCAGCCCCAGCATTTT.

As to this clonotype: At one boundary the junction diverges from the germline segment, which might be a read error. The chain employs TRBV7-2 and TRBJ1-5, with D unclear. The germline V gene encodes CDR1 SGHTA and CDR2 FQGNSA. CDR3 size: 15 residues. The DNA of the CDR3 is TGTGCCAGCGGCTTAGGTCCTTATAGCAATCAGCCCCAGCATTTT. Protein sequence: CASGLGPYSNQPQHF.

The genes are TRBV7-4 and TRBJ1-4, with 7 bases that match TRBD1. Germline CDR1 and CDR2: SGHVT and SQSDAQ. Losses at the gene ends were 4 bases for V and 5 bases for J; bases not matched to a gene: 10. The CDR3 is 16 residues long. The CDR3 bases are TGTGCCAGCAGCTCGCCGCCGGGACAGCGAAATGAAAAACTGTTTTTT. It codes for CASSSPPGQRNEKLFF.

The V gene is TRBV7-6, the J gene TRBJ1-4, with TRBD1 matching over 12 bases. CDR3 size: 19 residues. V dropped 0 bases and J dropped 3; count of bases not matched to a gene: 8. Germline assignment: CDR1 SGHVS and CDR2 FNYEAQ. The CDR3, as DNA: TGTGCCAGCAGCTTAGCGATTTTGGGACAGGGGGCTTCTAATGAAAAACTGTTTTTT. This codes for CASSLAILGQGASNEKLFF. Looking up the rest from reference TRBV7-6 and TRBJ1-4 gives the full variable domain: GAGVSQSPRYKVTKRGQDVALRCDPISGHVSLYWYRQALGQGPEFLTYFNYEAQQDKSGLPNDRFSAERPEGSISTLTIQRTEQRDSAMYRCASSLAILGQGASNEKLFFGSGTQLSVL.

In this sample, this clonotype turned up a few times. The chain combines TRBV7-8 with TRBJ2-3; tentatively, D is TRBD1 (6 bases). V was clipped by 4 bases and J by 4 bases, with 18 bases between them. The V gene's germline CDR1 is SGHVS and CDR2 FQNEAQ. The CDR3 is 16 residues long. The CDR3 sequence: CASSSQSRGNADTQYF. The CDR3 DNA is TGTGCCAGCAGCTCACAATCCAGGGGCAATGCAGATACGCAGTATTTT.

The genes are TRBV20-1 and TRBJ2-1, with TRBD1 matching over 8 bases. This CDR3 region has 14 residues. CDR1 and CDR2 (germline): DFQATT, SNEGSKA (reference sequence). J lost 3 bases, V lost 4 bases, and 5 bases had no gene match. CDR3 nucleotide sequence: TGCAGTGCTACGGTGACAGGGGTCTACAATGAGCAGTTCTTC. It translates to CSATVTGVYNEQFF.